This T cell receptor beta chain was sequenced during a study of blood T cell repertoires in COVID-19. Study-wide context: Sites across the United States, Italy and Spain contributed samples from acute and convalescent COVID-19. From T cells, B-cell-depleted T cells, or PBMCs came the material, which was cDNA or gDNA.

Resolution of symptoms, clearance, or two negative PCRs was present in recovered Cohort 3 donors. Generated by immunoSEQ multiplex PCR, the TCRdb table keeps only in-frame clones and is missing some. The sample records a few hundred thousand clones, 80% to 90% being singletons. The germline gives CDR1 SGHVS, CDR2 FQNEAQ. V was pared by 5 bases and J by 4 bases, with 14 bases of the junction left unmatched. The CDR3 is made up of 17 amino acids. V gene TRBV7-8 combines with J gene TRBJ2-1, with TRBD2 matching 7 bases. The material sequenced was PBMCs or T cells enriched from blood (not recorded which). The origin of this receptor is a woman aged 30 to 39 who had recovered from COVID-19. DNA of the CDR3: TGTGCCAGCAGCCTACTAGGGTCCGGGAGGCCATACAATGAGCAGTTCTTC. Translated: CASSLLGSGRPYNEQFF. The variable domain in full, with the rest retrieved from reference TRBV7-8 and TRBJ2-1, is GAGVSQSPRYKVAKRGQDVALRCDPISGHVSLFWYQQALGQGPEFLTYFQNEAQLDKSGLPSDRFFAERPEGSVSTLKIQRTQQEDSAVYLCASSLLGSGRPYNEQFFGPGTRLTVL.